This T cell receptor (beta chain) stems from a study of blood T cell repertoires in COVID-19 (dated by TCRdb to 2020 to 2021). Notes on the research overall: Samples from collaborators originated in the United States, Italy and Spain and spanned both the acute and convalescent phases of COVID-19. The prospective study material was composed of cDNA or gDNA derived from T cells, B-cell-depleted T cells, or PBMCs. Deeply sampled blood TCRbeta repertoires from subjects exposed to, actively infected with, or recovered from COVID-19 were included in the dataset. The repertoires were released in a freely available public database intended as a resource for research on the immune response to SARS-CoV-2. The samples were drawn from two sources: the first 160 participants of the ongoing ImmuneRACE study, and 1,200 or so subjects contributed by 6 global collaborators. Sample metadata almost always included a de-identified subject ID, COVID-19 status, age in years and sex. HLA class I and class II types, where available, came from metadata supplied by the sample provider rather than from assay-based typing.

Each collaborating institution followed its own protocols to collect whole blood in K2EDTA tubes. For TCRbeta analysis, collaborators shipped samples in one of three forms: frozen whole blood, isolated PBMCs, or DNA extracted from either of those sample types. Points the paper makes about the study in general: The amount of clinical and demographic metadata varied by source and participant and was provided uncurated.

The immunoSEQ Assay, a bias-controlled multiplex PCR, was used to amplify TCRbeta CDR3 regions from genomic DNA. Regarding the original processing steps: Nucleated cell counts per sample were estimated from amplification of reference gene primers within the assay. To quantify the absolute abundance of each unique TCRbeta CDR3 rearrangement, sequence reads were collapsed and filtered. Productive Simpson clonality was computed per sample as the square root of Simpson's diversity index over productive rearrangements. TCRdb holds this immuneACCESS table with in-frame rearrangements only. Some clones are missing; in checked studies, unresolved V genes explain under half, and the rest has no known cause. D and trimming were read from the DNA, whereas the V and J calls and clone size are those reported in that table. In all, the sample holds about 7,000 clones, and roughly nine tenths of those were seen once. About a sixth of the sample lies in the top ten.

As regards this clone: No cognate antigen has been identified for it. It has no much larger one-base neighbor in the sample; base qualities were not kept.

V drops 2 bases and J drops 9 bases, leaving 19 bases in between. Including cysteine and phenylalanine, the CDR3 has 14 amino acids. Only CDR3 DNA is held: 42 bases, read in frame from base 1. From a lookup of the germline V gene (reference sequence), CDR1 and CDR2 are GTSNPN and SVGIG. This sequence was found in a human donor in a cohort sampled during active COVID-19. The rearranged chain carries TRBV30 and TRBJ1-2; the D gene is unclear. The sequencing sample was made of peripheral blood. The DNA sequence reads TGTGCCTGGAGTCCGGGGAGAGGCCAAGGAAGCTACACCTTC. It codes for CAWSPGRGQGSYTF.